Given below is one T cell receptor (beta chain) in context. How the authors handled the data: Counts of nucleated cells, estimated from reference gene primer amplification, were obtained. Sequencing was performed with immunoSEQ multiplex PCR; in TCRdb, only in-frame clones are kept and a portion is missing. The V and J calls and clone size come from that table; D and trimming were worked out from the DNA. The repertoire holds around 140,000 clones, 84% seen once, with 1.1% to 1.5% in the top ten. This record belongs to a study of blood T cell repertoires in COVID-19. At the level of the study: COVID-19 samples, acute and convalescent, were from the United States, Italy and Spain. PBMCs, B-cell-depleted T cells, or T cells were the source of the cDNA or gDNA that made up the material.

CDR1 is SQVTM and CDR2 is ANQGSEA in the germline V gene. V was clipped by 7 bases and J by 4 bases; unmatched bases: 7. CDR3 size: 13 residues. Sequencing was done on a sample of peripheral blood. The chain employs TRBV29-1 and TRBJ2-7, with 10 nucleotides matching TRBD1. The receptor comes from a man between 60 and 70 years old with acute or convalescent COVID-19. Here the CDR3 DNA reads TGCAGCGGGGGACAGGGGTTGGGGTACGAGCAGTACTTC. It translates to CSGGQGLGYEQYF.